Sequencing of this T cell receptor (beta chain) was carried out in a study of PD-L1 blockade in urothelial cancer. Across the whole study: Twenty-five of the 29 patients were men with bladder-origin urothelial cancer. Between 0 and 3 chemotherapy regimens preceded treatment for each patient.

Points on this clone: In the same sample, other DNA sequences code for this CDR3.

Germline V gives CDR1 SGHDN, CDR2 FVKESK. Trimming left V 0 bases short and J 5 bases short, with 16 bases between. The CDR3 runs to 16 residues. TCRdb keeps only in-frame clones here, not all; method: immunoSEQ multiplex PCR. Of some 30,000 clones in the sample, approximately 86% are singletons; the top ten hold over 1.5%. Each patient gave between 1 and 8 samples of peripheral blood mononuclear cells, which were collected pretreatment and during treatment. The gene calls are TRBV14 and TRBJ2-5; D is perhaps TRBD2 (6 bases). The receptor was isolated from a man aged 50 or older with urothelial cancer. This sample comprised PBMCs, obtained around atezolizumab (anti-PD-L1) treatment. The CDR3 reads CASSQELGGLGETQYF. CDR3 bases: TGTGCCAGCAGCCAAGAACTCGGGGGACTGGGGGAGACCCAGTACTTC.